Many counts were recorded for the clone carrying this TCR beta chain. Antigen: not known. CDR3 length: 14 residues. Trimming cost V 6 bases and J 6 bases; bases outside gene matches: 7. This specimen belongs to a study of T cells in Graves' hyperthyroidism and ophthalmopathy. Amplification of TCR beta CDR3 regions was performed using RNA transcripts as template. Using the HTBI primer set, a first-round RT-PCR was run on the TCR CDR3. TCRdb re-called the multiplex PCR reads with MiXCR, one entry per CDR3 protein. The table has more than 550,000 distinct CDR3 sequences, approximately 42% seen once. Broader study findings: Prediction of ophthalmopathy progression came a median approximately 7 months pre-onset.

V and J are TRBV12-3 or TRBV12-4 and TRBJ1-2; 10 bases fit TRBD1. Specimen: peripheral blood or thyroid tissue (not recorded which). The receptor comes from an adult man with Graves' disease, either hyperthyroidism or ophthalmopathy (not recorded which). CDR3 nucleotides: TGTGCCAGCAGCACAGCCGGGACAGGGGATGGCTACACCTTC. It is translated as CASSTAGTGDGYTF.